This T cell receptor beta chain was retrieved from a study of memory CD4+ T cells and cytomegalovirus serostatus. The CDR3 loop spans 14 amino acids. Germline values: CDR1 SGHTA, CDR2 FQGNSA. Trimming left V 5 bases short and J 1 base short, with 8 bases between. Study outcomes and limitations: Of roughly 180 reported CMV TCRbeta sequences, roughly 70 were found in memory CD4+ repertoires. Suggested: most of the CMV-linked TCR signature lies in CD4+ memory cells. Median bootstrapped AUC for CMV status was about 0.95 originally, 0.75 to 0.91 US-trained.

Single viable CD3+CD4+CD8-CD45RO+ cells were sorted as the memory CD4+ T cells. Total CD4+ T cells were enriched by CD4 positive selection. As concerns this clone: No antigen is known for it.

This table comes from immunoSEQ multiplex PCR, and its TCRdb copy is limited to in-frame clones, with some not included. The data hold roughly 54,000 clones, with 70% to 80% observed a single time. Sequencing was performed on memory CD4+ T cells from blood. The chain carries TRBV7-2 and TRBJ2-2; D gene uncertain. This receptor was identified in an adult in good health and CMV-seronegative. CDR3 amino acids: CASSIELNTGELFF. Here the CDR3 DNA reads TGTGCCAGCAGCATAGAGTTGAACACCGGGGAGCTGTTTTTT. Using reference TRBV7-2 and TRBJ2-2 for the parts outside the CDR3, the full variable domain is GAGVSQSPSNKVTEKGKDVELRCDPISGHTALYWYRQSLGQGLEFLIYFQGNSAPDKSGLPSDRFSAERTGGSVSTLTIQRTQQEDSAVYLCASSIELNTGELFFGEGSRLTVL.